Each of the 14 T cell receptor beta chains below was sequenced from the same sample in a study of regulatory T cells in long-lasting Graves disease. To make TCR beta libraries, researchers used iRepertoire HTBI primers and Arm-PCR of CDR3 regions. TCRdb recomputed calls from the multiplex PCR reads with MiXCR, one row per CDR3 protein. Of roughly 530,000 distinct CDR3 sequences in the sample, roughly 15% were seen once. Specified time point: newly diagnosed GD, antithyroid drugs for less than 3 months. Extracted PBMC RNA gave rise to the TCR library. In addition, the sample was reused for a study of T cells in Graves' hyperthyroidism and ophthalmopathy.

The sample consisted of peripheral blood mononuclear cells (PBMCs), taken at new diagnosis, from a patient treated with antithyroid drugs. The receptors here all came from a woman aged 35-65 years with Graves disease.

This clonotype was seen repeatedly, ten times or more. The V and J genes are TRBV30 and TRBJ1-5; D remains unclear. Germline V gene sequence: CDR1 GTSNPN, CDR2 SVGIG (reference sequence). The germline V and J ends were trimmed by 3 bases and 7 bases, with 13 bases remaining between them. The CDR3 spans 13 residues. The CDR3 loop is CAWREKGGQPQHF. The CDR3 nucleotides read TGTGCCTGGAGGGAAAAGGGAGGCCAGCCCCAGCATTTT.

This clonotype appeared many times. The chain combines TRBV18 with TRBJ2-2; D is perhaps TRBD1 (5 bases). The CDR3 sequence is 15 residues long. The germline gives CDR1 KGHSH, CDR2 LQKENI. Trimming removed 4 bases at V and 2 bases at J, with 11 bases between. The CDR3 DNA sequence: TGTGCCAGCTCACAAACAGGACCAAACACCGGGGAGCTGTTTTTT. It specifies CASSQTGPNTGELFF.

This clonotype has at least ten counts. V gene TRBV12-3 or TRBV12-4 combines with J gene TRBJ2-7; D ambiguous. Trimming cost V 5 bases and J 3 bases, with 14 bases left between them. The CDR3 consists of 14 residues. In DNA, the CDR3 is TGTGCCAGCAGTGAAGACGCATTTTTCTACGAGCAGTACTTC. The encoded protein is CASSEDAFFYEQYF.

This clonotype was recorded a few times. This chain uses TRBV12-3 or TRBV12-4 with TRBJ1-6, with 12 bases matching TRBD1. Losses at the gene ends were 3 bases for V and 10 bases for J; bases not matched to a gene: 4. The CDR3 sequence is 15 residues long. CDR3 in DNA: TGTGCCAGCAGTTTCCGGGACAGGGGGCGATCACCCCTCCACTTT. Amino acid sequence: CASSFRDRGRSPLHF.

This clonotype has only a few counts. The chain uses TRBV4-2 and TRBJ2-5, with 9 bases aligning to TRBD2. In germline, CDR1 is LGHNA, CDR2 YNFKEQ. The J segment lost 2 bases and the V segment lost 0 bases, leaving 7 bases of the junction unmatched. The CDR3 length is 17 residues. CDR3 DNA sequence: TGTGCCAGCAGCCAAGATGGGGCTAGCGGGGCACAAGAGACCCAGTACTTC. The encoded protein is CASSQDGASGAQETQYF.

The rearrangement joins TRBV19 to TRBJ2-7, with D perhaps TRBD1 (6 bases). This CDR3 contains 13 residues. V was cut by 10 bases and J by 1 base, with 14 bases left in between. The germline gives CDR1 LNHDA, CDR2 SQIVND (reference sequence). The CDR3 DNA is TGTGCCACCGGTCTGGGACATTCCTACGAGCAGTACTTC. It encodes CATGLGHSYEQYF.

The genes are TRBV15 and TRBJ1-4; the match to TRBD1 covers 10 bases. V gave up 5 bases and J gave up 7 bases; unmatched junction bases: 10. The CDR3 is 16 residues long. CDR1 and CDR2 from the germline V gene are LNHNV and YYDKDF (reference sequence). The CDR3 DNA follows: TGTGCCACCAGCCCTCGGGTGGGGACAGGGGTTGAAAAACTGTTTTTT. Translating gives CATSPRVGTGVEKLFF.

There are a few counts of this clonotype. This sequence joins TRBV9 and TRBJ1-3; D is possibly TRBD1 (5 bases). V was trimmed by 1 base and J by 3 bases, leaving 8 bases between them. The CDR3 contains 14 residues. CDR1 is SGDLS and CDR2 is YYNGEE in the germline V gene. The CDR3 DNA reads TGTGCCAGCAGCGTACGCAGGGATGGAAACACCATATATTTT. Its translation: CASSVRRDGNTIYF. Based on the CDR3 plus reference TRBV9 and TRBJ1-3, the full variable domain is DSGVTQTPKHLITATGQRVTLRCSPRSGDLSVYWYQQSLDQGLQFLIQYYNGEERAKGNILERFSAQQFPDLHSELNLSSLELGDSALYFCASSVRRDGNTIYFGEGSWLTVV.

The table lists this clonotype with a few counts. With a much larger clone just one base away, this may be a read error. J is TRBJ2-7 and V is TRBV7-2; 8 nucleotides agree with TRBD2. CDR1 and CDR2 from the germline V gene are SGHTA and FQGNSA. CDR3 length: 15 amino acids. The CDR3 bases are TGTGCCAACAGCTTAGTAAGTAGCGGGGTCTACGAGCAGTACTTC. It is translated as CANSLVSSGVYEQYF.

This clonotype was counted at least ten times. The rearrangement links TRBV2 to TRBJ2-4, with 8 bases lining up with TRBD1. CDR3 length equals 16 residues. Germline V gene lookup returns CDR1 SNHLY and CDR2 FYNNEI. V shed 6 bases and J 1 base; nucleotides not matched to a gene: 8. The CDR3 spells CASRATGAAAKNIQYF. In DNA, the CDR3 is TGTGCCAGCAGGGCGACAGGGGCGGCGGCCAAAAACATTCAGTACTTC.

There are many counts of this clonotype. The rearrangement links TRBV12-3 or TRBV12-4 to TRBJ2-3; 7 nucleotides align to TRBD2. This CDR3 has 14 amino acids. With 6 bases clipped from V and 2 bases from J, the junction kept 5 bases outside the gene matches. CDR3 DNA: TGTGCCAGCAGACGGGACTACCCCACAGATACGCAGTATTTT. Translated, it gives CASRRDYPTDTQYF.

In regard to this clonotype: A read error may produce the germline difference seen at one junction end. V gene TRBV6-5 combines with J gene TRBJ1-5; TRBD1 might be the D (5 bases). Germline CDR1 and CDR2: MNHEY and SVGAGI. The length of the CDR3 is 15 residues. The CDR3 DNA reads as TGTGCCAGCAGTTACTCTCAGAGGGGAAATCATCCCCAGCATTTT. Encoded protein: CASSYSQRGNHPQHF.

The chain links TRBV2 to TRBJ2-5; D is unclear. Per the germline V gene, CDR1 is SNHLY and CDR2 is FYNNEI. The CDR3 runs to 13 residues. Trimming removed 4 bases from V and 4 bases from J, with 10 bases in between. CDR3 in DNA: TGTGCCAGCAGTGTAGGTCAGATAGAGACCCAGTACTTC. Protein sequence: CASSVGQIETQYF. The full variable domain, completed using reference TRBV2 and TRBJ2-5, is EPEVTQTPSHQVTQMGQEVILRCVPISNHLYFYWYRQILGQKVEFLVSFYNNEISEKSEIFDDQFSVERPDGSNFTLKIRSTKLEDSAMYFCASSVGQIETQYFGPGTRLLVL.

CDR3 DNA sequence: TGTGCCAGCTGGGACAGGGATTGCAATGAGCAGTTCTTC. Translation: CASWDRDCNEQFF. J is TRBJ2-1 and V is TRBV12-3 or TRBV12-4, with 9 nucleotides matching TRBD1. Losses at the gene ends were 8 bases for V and 6 bases for J; bases not matched to a gene: 5. The CDR3 covers 13 residues.